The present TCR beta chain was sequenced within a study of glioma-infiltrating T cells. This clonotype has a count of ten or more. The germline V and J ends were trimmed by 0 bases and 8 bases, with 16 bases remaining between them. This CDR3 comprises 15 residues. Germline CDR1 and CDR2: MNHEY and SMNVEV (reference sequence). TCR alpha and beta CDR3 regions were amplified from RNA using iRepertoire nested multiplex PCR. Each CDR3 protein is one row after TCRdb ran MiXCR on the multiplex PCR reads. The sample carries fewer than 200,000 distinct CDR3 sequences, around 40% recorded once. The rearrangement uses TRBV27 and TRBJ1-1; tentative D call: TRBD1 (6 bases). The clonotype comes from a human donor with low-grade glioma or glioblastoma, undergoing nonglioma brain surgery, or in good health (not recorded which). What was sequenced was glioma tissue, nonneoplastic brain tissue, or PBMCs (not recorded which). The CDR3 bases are TGTGCCAGCAGTTTATCGTATGGGGCCGGGACAGAAGCTTTCTTT. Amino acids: CASSLSYGAGTEAFF.